These T cell receptor beta chains were read from a single sample in a study of OX40 agonist ivuxolimab in advanced cancers. Produced via immunoSEQ multiplex PCR; TCRdb's table is partial and in-frame only. This table holds some 100,000 clones, more than 85% found once. The source was CD4+ or CD8+ T cells sorted from blood, collected in a trial of the OX40 agonist ivuxolimab. Source of these receptors: an adult with an advanced solid tumor such as melanoma, head and neck, liver or kidney cancer. The CDR3 runs from the conserved cysteine through the conserved F or W. Where a row states a size, it is once, few, many or the class of an expanded clone; other rows omit it.

TRBV6-6	15	once	CASSSPRQGVYEQYF
TRBV7-9	14	NA	CASSLRANTGELFF
TRBV28	16	NA	CASRSDRSGSPDEQFF
TRBV6-5	14	once	CASSYLQRPHEQYF
TRBV2	15	NA	CASSEQGRAGDEQFF
TRBV6-5	14	NA	CASSSYNLNTEAFF
TRBV7-9	13	NA	CASSLVGNEKLFF
TRBV27	16	NA	CASSLLGGRVGQPQHF
TRBV11-2	15	NA	CASSSQPPNTGELFF
TRBV28	15	NA	CASTPDGSMNTEAFF
TRBV14	12	NA	CASSQGYYGYTF
TRBV19	12	NA	CASTLGRFGYTF
TRBV4-3	15	NA	CASSQDIGRYNEQFF
TRBV27	15	NA	CASSLNAASRDTQYF
TRBV6-1	15	NA	CASIRGWNSQETQYF
TRBV5-1	13	NA	CASSLAAVGELFF
TRBV14	13	NA	CASSPSESYGYTF
TRBV5-1	15	NA	CASSLAALDGTEAFF
TRBV19	15	NA	CASSMETEGPWGYTF
TRBV19	15	once	CASSTQAGGVNEQFF
TRBV29-1	16	NA	CSAPTGPDPNTGELFF
TRBV5-3	14	NA	CASSFTGVNTEAFF
TRBV27	14	NA	CASSSGTGNSPLHF
TRBV13	17	once	CASSLGWGASVENEQFF
TRBV7-9	14	NA	CASSPDRGTDTQYF
TRBV4-2	14	NA	CASSQGQANYGYTF
TRBV4-2	13	NA	CASSRLEGTEAFF
TRBV7-2	12	few	CASSLDGRTKFF
TRBV4-2	17	NA	CASSPKGAGDLGEKLFF
TRBV6-6	13	NA	CASSPGGMETQYF
TRBV7-9	15	NA	CASSSGTTNTGELFF
TRBV7-3	16	NA	CASSRSGRASGGELFF
TRBV14	19	NA	CASSLTSGLGGGSTDTQYF
TRBV5-1	14	once	CASSLPEKNSEQYF
TRBV5-1	15	NA	CASSFPGPLADEQFF